The rows below give T cell receptor beta chains drawn from one sample of a study of blood T cell repertoires in COVID-19. Measured with immunoSEQ multiplex PCR; TCRdb has only the in-frame clones, and not every one. The sample records tens of thousands of clones, approximately 81% being singletons. The sequenced sample was peripheral blood. The receptors come from a man between 50 and 59 years old with acute or convalescent COVID-19. Both conserved end residues are part of each CDR3. The order of the fields is J gene, V gene, D gene, clone size, CDR3 DNA, CDR3 protein. The D gene is left open where the match is weak. Clone size is not always given. Where it is, it says once, few, many or a class for expanded clones.

>TRBJ2-4|TRBV5-1|-|-
TGCGCCAGCAGCTTGCAGGAAGCCGCCAAAAACATTCAGTACTTC
CASSLQEAAKNIQYF
>TRBJ1-3|TRBV25-1|-|-
TGTGCCAGCAGTGGAACAACCAGCTCTGGAAACACCATATATTTT
CASSGTTSSGNTIYF
>TRBJ2-1|TRBV19|-|-
TGTGCCAGTGGACAGGGAGGGGACAATGAGCAGTTCTTC
CASGQGGDNEQFF
>TRBJ2-4|TRBV6-1|-|-
TGTGCCAGCAGTGAAAACAGGGAGCGTGCCAAAAACATTCAGTACTTC
CASSENRERAKNIQYF
>TRBJ1-1|TRBV7-8|TRBD1|-
TGTGCCAGCAGCCCCGGACAGGGAGTACGCACTGAAGCTTTCTTT
CASSPGQGVRTEAFF
>TRBJ1-3|TRBV6-1|-|few
TGTGCCAGCAGTGAACCGGGGTACACCATATATTTT
CASSEPGYTIYF
>TRBJ1-1|TRBV27|TRBD1|few
TGTGCCAGCAGCCCCGACCCAAATACAGGGGGCACTGAAGCTTTCTTT
CASSPDPNTGGTEAFF
>TRBJ2-5|TRBV7-9|-|-
TGTGCCAGCAGCCTCGGAGGGGGGGGAGATATGGAGACCCAGTACTTC
CASSLGGGGDMETQYF
>TRBJ2-7|TRBV27|TRBD2|-
TGTGCCAGCAGGAGGGAGGGAATTTGGACCTACGAGCAGTACTTC
CASRREGIWTYEQYF
>TRBJ2-3|TRBV27|TRBD2|-
TGTGCCAGCAGATATTCGCTAGCGGGAGTTTTCGATACGCAGTATTTT
CASRYSLAGVFDTQYF
>TRBJ2-1|TRBV14|TRBD2|-
TGTGCCAGCAGCCAAGTAAGGACTAGCGGGAATAATGAGCAGTTCTTC
CASSQVRTSGNNEQFF
>TRBJ2-5|TRBV3-1/TRBV3-2|TRBD1|-
TGTGCCAGCAGCCAACGGACAGGGCAAGAGACCCAGTACTTC
CASSQRTGQETQYF
>TRBJ1-2|TRBV29-1|TRBD1|-
TGCAGCGTCCGGGACAGGGAAGGGTGGTATGGCTACACCTTC
CSVRDREGWYGYTF
>TRBJ2-1|TRBV7-8|TRBD2|-
TGTGCCAGCAGCCAAACACTTCTAGCGGGAGATTTGAATGAGCAGTTCTTC
CASSQTLLAGDLNEQFF
>TRBJ2-2|TRBV3-1/TRBV3-2|-|-
TGTGCCAGTGGCGGCCAGGGTGGCACCGGGGAGCTGTTTTTT
CASGGQGGTGELFF
>TRBJ2-7|TRBV4-1|-|-
TGCGCCAGCAGCCAAGACGATGGCGGGGACTCCTACGAGCAGTACTTC
CASSQDDGGDSYEQYF
>TRBJ2-1|TRBV3-1/TRBV3-2|TRBD2|-
TGTGCCAGCAGCCAAGGGACTAGCGGTCGCGTCTTC
CASSQGTSGRVF